This T cell receptor beta chain was sequenced in a study of PD-1 blockade in classical Hodgkin lymphoma. Study observations and caveats: TCR diversity at baseline was reported to be reduced in newly diagnosed patients relative to healthy donors.

In every patient, relapse followed autologous stem cell transplantation, while exposure to brentuximab vedotin differed. This clone was observed a handful of times. Its antigen is unidentified. V lost 4 bases and J 1 base, leaving 8 bases between the germline ends. Germline V gene sequence: CDR1 SGDLS, CDR2 YYNGEE. CDR3 size: 13 residues. Sequencing used immunoSEQ multiplex PCR; TCRdb keeps in-frame clones, though not all of them. The sample yields tens of thousands of clones, 89% seen once. Sequenced here: peripheral blood mononuclear cells (PBMCs), sampled before the second cycle of nivolumab. The V gene is TRBV9, the J gene TRBJ2-5; possibly TRBD2 for D (5 bases). The receptor's source is a human donor with classical Hodgkin lymphoma. CDR3 DNA: TGTGCCAGCAGCTCGGGAATCCAAGAGACCCAGTACTTC. Protein sequence: CASSSGIQETQYF.